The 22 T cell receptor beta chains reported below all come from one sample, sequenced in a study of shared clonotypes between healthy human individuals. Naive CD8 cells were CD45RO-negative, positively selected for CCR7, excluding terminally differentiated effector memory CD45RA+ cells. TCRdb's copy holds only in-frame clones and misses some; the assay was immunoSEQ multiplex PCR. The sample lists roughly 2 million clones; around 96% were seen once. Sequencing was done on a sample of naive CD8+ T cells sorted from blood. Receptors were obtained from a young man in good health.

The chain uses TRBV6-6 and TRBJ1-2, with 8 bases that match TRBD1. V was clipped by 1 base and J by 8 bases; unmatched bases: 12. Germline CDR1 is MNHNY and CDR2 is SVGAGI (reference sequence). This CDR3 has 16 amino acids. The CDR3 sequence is CASSYFRTGSYYGYTF. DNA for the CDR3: TGTGCCAGCAGTTACTTCCGGACAGGGAGTTATTACGGCTACACCTTC.

The CDR3 sequence is CASSKDRGNYGYTF. As DNA, the CDR3 is TGTGCCAGCAGTAAGGACAGGGGGAACTATGGCTACACCTTC. V and J are TRBV27 and TRBJ1-2; 10 bases line up with TRBD1. The V gene end was trimmed by 5 bases and the J gene end by 2 bases; junction bases not matched to a gene: 2. This CDR3 contains 14 residues. Germline V CDR1 and CDR2: MNHEY, SMNVEV (reference sequence).

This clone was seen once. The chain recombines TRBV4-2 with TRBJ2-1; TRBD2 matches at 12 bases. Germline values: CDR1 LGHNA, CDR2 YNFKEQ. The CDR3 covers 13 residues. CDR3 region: CATRTSGTNEQFF. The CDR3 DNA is TGTGCGACCCGGACTAGCGGGACGAATGAGCAGTTCTTC.

This CDR3 reads CASSWGQNYEQYF. The CDR3 bases are TGTGCCAGCAGTTGGGGACAGAACTACGAGCAGTACTTC. The genes are TRBV6-5 and TRBJ2-7, with 7 bases that match TRBD1. The germline V gene encodes CDR1 MNHEY and CDR2 SVGAGI. The CDR3 is 13 amino acids. V was pared by 4 bases and J by 3 bases, with 3 bases of the junction left unmatched.

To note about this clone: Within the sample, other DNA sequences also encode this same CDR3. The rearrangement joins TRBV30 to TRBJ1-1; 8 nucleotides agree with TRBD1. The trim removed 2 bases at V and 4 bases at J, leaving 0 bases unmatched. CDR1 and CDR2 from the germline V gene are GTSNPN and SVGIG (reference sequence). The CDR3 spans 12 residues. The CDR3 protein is CAWSTGGTEAFF. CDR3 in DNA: TGTGCCTGGAGTACAGGGGGCACTGAAGCTTTCTTT.

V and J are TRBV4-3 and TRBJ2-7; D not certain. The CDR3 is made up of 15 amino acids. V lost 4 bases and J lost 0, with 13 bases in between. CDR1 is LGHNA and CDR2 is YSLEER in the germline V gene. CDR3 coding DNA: TGCGCCAGCAGCCCCTCCCCGCTAAGCTCCTACGAGCAGTACTTC. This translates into CASSPSPLSSYEQYF.

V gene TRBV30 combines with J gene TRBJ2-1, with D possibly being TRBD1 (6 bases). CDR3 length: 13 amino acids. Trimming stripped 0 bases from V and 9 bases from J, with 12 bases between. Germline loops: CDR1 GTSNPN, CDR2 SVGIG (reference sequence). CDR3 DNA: TGTGCCTGGAGTGTCCGGCCAGGGGCTGAGCAGTTCTTC. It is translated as CAWSVRPGAEQFF.

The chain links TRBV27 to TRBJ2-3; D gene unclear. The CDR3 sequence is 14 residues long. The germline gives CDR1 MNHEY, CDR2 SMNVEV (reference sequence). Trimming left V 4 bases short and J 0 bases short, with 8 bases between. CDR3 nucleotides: TGTGCCAGCAGTTCCGTTGGGAGCACAGATACGCAGTATTTT. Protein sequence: CASSSVGSTDTQYF.

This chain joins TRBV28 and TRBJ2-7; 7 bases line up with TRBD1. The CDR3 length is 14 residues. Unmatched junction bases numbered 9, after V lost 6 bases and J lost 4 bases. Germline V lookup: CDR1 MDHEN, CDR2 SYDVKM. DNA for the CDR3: TGTGCCAGCAGACCGCAGGGACAGCCATACGAGCAGTACTTC. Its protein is CASRPQGQPYEQYF.

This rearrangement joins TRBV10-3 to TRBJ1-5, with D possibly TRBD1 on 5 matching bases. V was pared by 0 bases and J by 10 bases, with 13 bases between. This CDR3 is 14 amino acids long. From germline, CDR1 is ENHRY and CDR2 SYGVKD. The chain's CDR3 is CAISESGTSSPQHF. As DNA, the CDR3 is TGTGCCATCAGTGAGTCCGGGACCTCATCCCCCCAGCATTTT.

CDR3 bases: TGCGCCAGCAGCTTGAGAGGGGGCGAGGGCTACACCTTC. Encoded protein: CASSLRGGEGYTF. The chain joins TRBV5-1 to TRBJ1-2; TRBD1 matches 7 bases. The CDR3 extends over 13 amino acids. Germline trimming cut 1 base from V and 8 bases from J; bases unmatched to any gene: 5. Germline V gives CDR1 SGHRS, CDR2 YFSETQ.

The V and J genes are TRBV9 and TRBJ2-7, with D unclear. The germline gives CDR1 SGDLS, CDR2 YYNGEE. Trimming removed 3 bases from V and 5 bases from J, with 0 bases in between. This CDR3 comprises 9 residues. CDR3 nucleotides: TGTGCCAGCAGCGACGAGCAGTACTTC. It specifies CASSDEQYF.

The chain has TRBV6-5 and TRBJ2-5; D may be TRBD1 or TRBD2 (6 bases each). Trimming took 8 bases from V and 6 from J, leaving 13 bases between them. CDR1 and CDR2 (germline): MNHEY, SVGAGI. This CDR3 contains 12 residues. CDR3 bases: TGTGCCAGCGGGGGGCTACTGAAGACCCAGTACTTC. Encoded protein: CASGGLLKTQYF.

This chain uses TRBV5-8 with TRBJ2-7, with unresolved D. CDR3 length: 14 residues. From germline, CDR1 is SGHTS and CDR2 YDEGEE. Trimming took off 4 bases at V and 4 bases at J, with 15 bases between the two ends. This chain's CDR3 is CASSPARGSYEQYF. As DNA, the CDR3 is TGTGCCAGCAGCCCGGCAAGAGGTAGTTACGAGCAGTACTTC.

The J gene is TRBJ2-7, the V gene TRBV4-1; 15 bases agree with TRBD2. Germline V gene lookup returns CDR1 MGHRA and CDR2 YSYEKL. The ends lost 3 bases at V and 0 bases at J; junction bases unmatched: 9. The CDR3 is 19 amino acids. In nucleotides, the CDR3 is TGCGCCAGCAGCCAGGGACTAGCGGGAGGCCCGTTGGGCTCCTACGAGCAGTACTTC. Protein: CASSQGLAGGPLGSYEQYF.

The CDR3 spells CASSVAGVGGPSDTQYF. CDR3 DNA: TGTGCCAGCAGCGTAGCTGGGGTGGGAGGGCCATCAGATACGCAGTATTTT. The chain combines TRBV9 with TRBJ2-3; 7 nucleotides align to TRBD2. CDR1 and CDR2 from the germline V gene are SGDLS and YYNGEE. Trimming took 0 bases from V and 4 from J; bases not matched to a gene: 11. CDR3 length: 17 residues.

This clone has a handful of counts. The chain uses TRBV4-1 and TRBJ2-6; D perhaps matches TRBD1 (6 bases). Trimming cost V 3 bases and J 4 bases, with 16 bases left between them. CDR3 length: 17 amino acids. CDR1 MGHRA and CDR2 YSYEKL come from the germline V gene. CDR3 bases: TGCGCCAGCAGCCAGGAGCGTACAGGGTGGGGGGCCAACGTCCTGACTTTC. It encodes CASSQERTGWGANVLTF.

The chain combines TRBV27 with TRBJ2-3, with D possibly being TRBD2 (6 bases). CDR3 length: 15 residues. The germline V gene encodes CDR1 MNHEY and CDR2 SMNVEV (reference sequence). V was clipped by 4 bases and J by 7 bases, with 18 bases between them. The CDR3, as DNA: TGTGCCAGCAGTTCAACGGGACTGCTTCTTAATACGCAGTATTTT. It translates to CASSSTGLLLNTQYF.

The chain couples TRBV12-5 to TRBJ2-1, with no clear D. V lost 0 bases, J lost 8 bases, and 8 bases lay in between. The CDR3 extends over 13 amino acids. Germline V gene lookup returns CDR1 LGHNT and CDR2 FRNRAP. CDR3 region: CASGLVSPDEQFF. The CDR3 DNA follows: TGTGCTAGTGGTTTGGTATCCCCTGATGAGCAGTTCTTC. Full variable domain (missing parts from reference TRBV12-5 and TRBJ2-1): DARVTQTPRHKVTEMGQEVTMRCQPILGHNTVFWYRQTMMQGLELLAYFRNRAPLDDSGMPKDRFSAEMPDATLATLKIQPSEPRDSAVYFCASGLVSPDEQFFGPGTRLTVL.

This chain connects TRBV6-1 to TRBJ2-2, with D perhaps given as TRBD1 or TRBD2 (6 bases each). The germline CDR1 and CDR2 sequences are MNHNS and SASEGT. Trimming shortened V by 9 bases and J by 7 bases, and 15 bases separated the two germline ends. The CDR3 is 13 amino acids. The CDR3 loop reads CAREEGVFGELFF. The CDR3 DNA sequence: TGTGCCAGGGAGGAGGGGGTTTTCGGGGAGCTGTTTTTT.

The CDR3 DNA sequence: TGTGCCAGCAGTGTTTCAGATTTTTCTGGGGCCAACGTCCTGACTTTC. It specifies CASSVSDFSGANVLTF. This chain connects TRBV6-1 to TRBJ2-6, with D hard to call. The CDR3 is made up of 16 amino acids. The V end lost 4 bases, the J end lost 1 base, and 11 bases lay between the germline ends. Germline CDR1 is MNHNS and CDR2 is SASEGT.

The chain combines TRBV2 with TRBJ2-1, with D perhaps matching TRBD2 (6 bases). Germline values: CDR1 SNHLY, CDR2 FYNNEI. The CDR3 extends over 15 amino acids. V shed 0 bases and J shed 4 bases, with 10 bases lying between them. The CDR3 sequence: CASSEADGTYNEQFF. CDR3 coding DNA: TGTGCCAGCAGTGAAGCAGACGGGACTTACAATGAGCAGTTCTTC.